These 27 T cell receptor beta chains were all obtained from the same sample, sequenced in a study of identical twins. TCRdb recomputed calls from the 5' RACE reads with MiXCR, one row per CDR3 protein. The sample has hundreds of thousands of distinct CDR3 sequences; about 20% are singletons. The sample was also linked to a second study, of T cells expressing NK-cell markers.

Sequencing was performed on PBMCs. Receptors were obtained from a woman aged 18-29 years in good health.

This chain joins TRBV11-2 and TRBJ2-4, with 14 bases identical to TRBD2. With 5 bases clipped from V and 4 bases from J, the junction kept 10 bases outside the gene matches. The germline gives CDR1 SGHAT, CDR2 FQNNGV. This CDR3 region has 18 residues. The CDR3 sequence: CASSPGTSGGLGKNIQYF. The CDR3 nucleotides read TGTGCCAGCAGCCCTGGGACTAGCGGGGGTCTAGGTAAAAACATTCAGTACTTC.

This clonotype was observed a few times. The gene calls are TRBV7-9 and TRBJ2-1; perhaps TRBD2 as D (5 bases). Germline-derived CDR1 and CDR2 are SEHNR and FQNEAQ (reference sequence). V lost 5 bases and J 5 bases, leaving 19 bases between the germline ends. The CDR3 runs 16 residues. The DNA of the CDR3 is TGTGCCAGCAGCCCGATACTAGTGTCCGCCAACAATGAGCAGTTCTTC. Residues: CASSPILVSANNEQFF.

This clonotype was counted a few times. The gene calls are TRBV2 and TRBJ2-1; no clear D gene. V was cut by 6 bases and J by 7 bases, with 16 bases left in between. The germline gives CDR1 SNHLY, CDR2 FYNNEI. The CDR3 spans 14 residues. Here the CDR3 reads CASRRTTIRNEQFF. The CDR3 nucleotides are TGTGCCAGCAGACGGACCACAATCAGGAATGAGCAGTTCTTC.

The CDR3 DNA is TGCGCCAGCAGCTTGGACGCGACGGGGACCGGGGAGCTGTTTTTT. Protein sequence: CASSLDATGTGELFF. This rearrangement joins TRBV5-1 to TRBJ2-2, with a weak D call TRBD2 (5 bases). This CDR3 region has 15 residues. Germline V lookup: CDR1 SGHRS, CDR2 YFSETQ. Trimming pared 0 bases from V and 5 bases from J, leaving 11 bases between. Based on the CDR3 plus reference TRBV5-1 and TRBJ2-2, the full variable domain is KAGVTQTPRYLIKTRGQQVTLSCSPISGHRSVSWYQQTPGQGLQFLFEYFSETQRNKGNFPGRFSGRQFSNSRSEMNVSTLELGDSALYLCASSLDATGTGELFFGEGSRLTVL.

This clonotype occurred a few times. V and J are TRBV7-6 and TRBJ2-3, with TRBD2 identical over 10 bases. V lost 2 bases and J lost 4; bases outside the gene matches: 6. Germline V gene lookup returns CDR1 SGHVS and CDR2 FNYEAQ. This CDR3 has 16 residues. CDR3 bases: TGTGCCAGCAGCTTACGGGCTAGCGGGGGCTCAGATACGCAGTATTTT. Residues: CASSLRASGGSDTQYF.

This clonotype was observed a handful of times. The rearrangement links TRBV12-3 or TRBV12-4 to TRBJ2-5; D is unclear. V was pared by 0 bases and J by 7 bases, with 6 bases between. The CDR3 sequence is 12 residues long. CDR3 region: CASSLAGPTQYF. Here the CDR3 DNA reads TGTGCCAGCAGTTTAGCTGGGCCGACCCAGTACTTC.

The J gene is TRBJ2-1, the V gene TRBV12-3 or TRBV12-4; 12 positions agree with TRBD2. Trimming at V came to 4 bases and at J to 9 bases, leaving 4 bases not matched to a gene. The CDR3 consists of 14 residues. CDR3 sequence: CASSSLAGGGEQFF. The CDR3 coding sequence is TGTGCCAGCAGTTCCCTAGCGGGAGGGGGTGAGCAGTTCTTC.

The chain couples TRBV12-3 or TRBV12-4 to TRBJ2-5; 13 bases match TRBD2. V shed 3 bases, J shed 0 bases, and the junction held 4 bases outside the gene matches. The CDR3 has 17 residues. The CDR3 DNA is TGTGCCAGCAGTTTTAGGACTAGCGGGGGAAACCAAGAGACCCAGTACTTC. As protein: CASSFRTSGGNQETQYF.

The chain links TRBV4-1 to TRBJ2-2, with 11 nucleotides matching TRBD2. CDR3 size: 17 residues. Germline V gene sequence: CDR1 MGHRA, CDR2 YSYEKL. The J segment lost 2 bases and the V segment lost 1 base, leaving 3 bases of the junction unmatched. CDR3 region: CASSQATSGGNTGELFF. Written as DNA, the CDR3 is TGCGCCAGCAGCCAAGCAACTAGCGGGGGTAACACCGGGGAGCTGTTTTTT.

In this sample, this clonotype turned up a few times. The chain combines TRBV20-1 with TRBJ2-1; no definite D call. The CDR3 totals 14 residues. The V end lost 2 bases, the J end lost 6 bases, and 14 bases lay between the germline ends. The V gene's germline CDR1 is DFQATT and CDR2 SNEGSKA (reference sequence). For the CDR3, the DNA is TGCAGTGCTAGAAACCCTGGCAGGTCCAATGAGCAGTTCTTC. Residues: CSARNPGRSNEQFF.

This clonotype showed up just once. The genes are TRBV11-2 and TRBJ1-6; no firm D call. V shed 3 bases and J shed 7 bases, with 13 bases lying between them. This CDR3 spans 15 amino acids. Germline assignment: CDR1 SGHAT and CDR2 FQNNGV. CDR3 nucleotides: TGTGCCAGCAGCTTCCTTCGGGAGCCAAATTCACCCCTCCACTTT. Protein product: CASSFLREPNSPLHF.

The DNA for the CDR3 is TGTGCCAGCAGCCCCCTTTGGGCCAAAGGAGATACGCAGTATTTT. Translated, it gives CASSPLWAKGDTQYF. The J gene is TRBJ2-3, the V gene TRBV7-9, with D unresolved. The length of the CDR3 is 15 residues. Germline V gene lookup returns CDR1 SEHNR and CDR2 FQNEAQ (reference sequence). Trimming left V 5 bases short and J 5 bases short, with 17 bases between.

The chain combines TRBV5-8 with TRBJ2-7, with D possibly being TRBD1 (6 bases). The V gene lost 5 bases and the J gene lost 6 bases, with 15 bases spanning the gap. Per the germline V gene, CDR1 is SGHTS and CDR2 is YDEGEE. This CDR3 has 13 residues. The CDR3 is CASSSWVTGEQYF. The CDR3 bases are TGTGCCAGCAGTTCTTGGGTGACAGGCGAGCAGTACTTC.

This clonotype was recorded a few times. CDR3 bases: TGTGCCAGCAGCCGGGACAGAAACACCGGGGAGCTGTTTTTT. It specifies CASSRDRNTGELFF. V and J are TRBV7-2 and TRBJ2-2, with 7 nucleotides matching TRBD1. Germline CDR1 SGHTA, CDR2 FQGNSA. The trim removed 5 bases at V and 2 bases at J, leaving 2 bases unmatched. This CDR3 region has 14 residues.

This chain connects TRBV9 to TRBJ2-1, with 10 bases identical to TRBD2. The germline V gene encodes CDR1 SGDLS and CDR2 YYNGEE. CDR3 length: 16 residues. Germline trimming cut 3 bases from V and 1 base from J; bases unmatched to any gene: 4. DNA of the CDR3: TGTGCCAGCAGCGCGGGACTAGCGAAGTCCTACAATGAGCAGTTCTTC. Translation gives CASSAGLAKSYNEQFF.

The chain couples TRBV4-2 to TRBJ1-2, with D uncertain. Trimming pared 4 bases from V and 5 bases from J, leaving 11 bases between. This CDR3 contains 13 residues. CDR1 and CDR2 (germline): LGHNA, YNFKEQ. The CDR3 DNA follows: TGTGCCAGCAGCCCTACGGTGGGATATGGCTACACCTTC. It is translated as CASSPTVGYGYTF.

This clonotype was observed a handful of times. The CDR3 here is CSARDLRNSEQYF. CDR3 nucleotide sequence: TGCAGTGCCCGGGACCTCCGTAACTCCGAGCAGTACTTC. The chain employs TRBV20-1 and TRBJ2-7, with D tentatively TRBD1 or TRBD2 (5 bases each). The CDR3 is 13 residues long. Germline CDR1 DFQATT, CDR2 SNEGSKA (reference sequence). The V and J ends lost 6 bases and 6 bases respectively, with 18 bases between them.

There are a few counts of this clonotype. The J gene is TRBJ1-5, the V gene TRBV12-3 or TRBV12-4; D uncertain. This CDR3 is 12 amino acids long. The V end lost 4 bases, the J end lost 5 bases, and 6 bases lay between the germline ends. DNA of the CDR3: TGTGCCAGCAGTTCAATTCATCAGCCCCAGCATTTT. Residues: CASSSIHQPQHF.

The chain links TRBV12-3 or TRBV12-4 to TRBJ2-7; D might be TRBD1 (5 bases). The CDR3 covers 11 residues. The V gene lost 6 bases and the J gene lost 5 bases, with 8 bases spanning the gap. In nucleotides, the CDR3 is TGTGCCAGCAGCACAGGTCACGAGCAGTACTTC. It codes for CASSTGHEQYF.

This clonotype has a handful of counts. The chain couples TRBV7-2 to TRBJ2-3; D is ambiguous. Germline assignment: CDR1 SGHTA and CDR2 FQGNSA. Trimming cost V 7 bases and J 6 bases, with 8 bases left between them. There are 11 residues in the CDR3. The CDR3 nucleotides are TGTGCCAGCACCTACGGGGATACGCAGTATTTT. Encoded protein: CASTYGDTQYF.

This chain links TRBV12-3 or TRBV12-4 with TRBJ2-1, with 7 bases fitting TRBD2. The CDR3 loop spans 15 amino acids. Unmatched junction bases numbered 9, after V lost 5 bases and J lost 5 bases. In nucleotides, the CDR3 is TGTGCCAGCAGTACCAGCGGGACGGGGGACAATGAGCAGTTCTTC. This gives the protein CASSTSGTGDNEQFF.

V gene TRBV11-2 combines with J gene TRBJ1-2; D is uncertain. This CDR3 has 13 amino acids. V was pared by 3 bases and J by 6 bases, with 11 bases between. CDR1 and CDR2 (germline): SGHAT, FQNNGV. The CDR3 reads CASSLVELDGYTF. In DNA, the CDR3 is TGTGCCAGCAGCTTGGTTGAGTTAGATGGCTACACCTTC.

This clonotype was recorded a few times. In DNA, the CDR3 is TGTGCCAGCAGCTTACTTGGCGGGAGGTCAACCTACGAGCAGTACTTC. It is translated as CASSLLGGRSTYEQYF. The V and J genes are TRBV11-2 and TRBJ2-7; 8 bases align to TRBD2. This CDR3 contains 16 residues. Germline loops: CDR1 SGHAT, CDR2 FQNNGV. V lost 2 bases to trimming and J lost 2 bases; unmatched junction nucleotides: 8.

The chain is built from TRBV7-9 and TRBJ2-7; TRBD2 matches at 12 bases. The CDR3 sequence is 16 residues long. The germline V gene has CDR1 SEHNR and CDR2 FQNEAQ (reference sequence). The trim removed 5 bases at V and 5 bases at J, leaving 10 bases unmatched. CDR3 amino acids: CASSASGGGLHNEQYF. The CDR3 coding sequence is TGTGCCAGCAGCGCTAGCGGGGGGGGCCTGCACAACGAGCAGTACTTC. Combining the CDR3 with reference TRBV7-9 and TRBJ2-7 gives the whole variable domain DTGVSQNPRHKITKRGQNVTFRCDPISEHNRLYWYRQTLGQGPEFLTYFQNEAQLEKSRLLSDRFSAERPKGSFSTLEIQRTEQGDSAMYLCASSASGGGLHNEQYFGPGTRLTVT.

The V and J genes are TRBV12-3 or TRBV12-4 and TRBJ2-5; D might be TRBD2 (6 bases). CDR3 length equals 13 residues. Between the trimmed V and J ends, which lost 5 bases and 5 bases, there was a span of 12 bases. This CDR3 reads CASSSGTGETQYF. CDR3 sequence (DNA): TGTGCCAGCAGTAGTGGGACTGGGGAGACCCAGTACTTC.

This clonotype appeared many times. V and J are TRBV9 and TRBJ1-1; weak D call: TRBD1 (5 bases). The V gene's germline CDR1 is SGDLS and CDR2 YYNGEE. With 4 bases removed from V and 7 bases from J, the gap between germline ends came to 14 bases. This CDR3 comprises 13 residues. The CDR3 spells CASSPWDADEAFF. DNA for the CDR3: TGTGCCAGCAGCCCCTGGGACGCGGATGAAGCTTTCTTT.

Only a few counts were recorded for this clonotype. V and J are TRBV3-1 and TRBJ2-1; D remains unclear. Germline V gene data show CDR1 as LGHDT and CDR2 as YNNKEL (reference sequence). This CDR3 spans 13 amino acids. Trimming left V 4 bases short and J 3 bases short, with 7 bases between. The DNA for the CDR3 is TGTGCCAGCAGCCGAGCAATCTACAATGAGCAGTTCTTC. Its translation is CASSRAIYNEQFF.